The TCR beta chain under discussion was sequenced for a study of T cells in tuberculosis. The time point: new active TB diagnosis, blood taken before or within 7 days of starting treatment. Study-wide results and caveats: Smaller distances to GMM-specific TCRs suggested their expansion in active tuberculosis. Active tuberculosis patients had shorter CDR3-alpha; the beta difference was nonsignificant.

About this clone: The antigen is not known.

Sequencing used immunoSEQ multiplex PCR; TCRdb keeps in-frame clones, though not all of them. The data contain roughly 34,000 clones, more than 85% of them singletons. This receptor was taken from an adult with tuberculosis. Specimen: PBMCs, collected at tuberculosis diagnosis.

This chain's CDR3 is CASSIPIGMGNRDYGYTF. CDR3 bases: TGTGCCAGTAGTATACCGATCGGGATGGGGAATCGGGACTATGGCTACACCTTC. This chain links TRBV19 with TRBJ1-2, with D unclear. CDR3 length: 18 residues. V gave up 2 bases and J gave up 3 bases, with 22 bases separating them. Germline lookup yields CDR1 LNHDA and CDR2 SQIVND (reference sequence).